Listed below are T cell receptor beta chains from one sample, sequenced in a study of cytomegalovirus exposure and HLA in healthy donors. Clones were sequenced by immunoSEQ multiplex PCR, and TCRdb holds only the in-frame ones, with some missing. The sample includes approximately 170,000 clones, 79% seen only once; the top ten take less than 2.5%. The sample was PBMCs. The source of these receptors is a woman in her 50s in good health and CMV-seronegative. CDR3s include the opening cysteine and the closing phenylalanine or tryptophan. The D gene is left open where the match is weak. Size values are once, few and many counts, or a class for expanded clones, and some rows have none.

CDR3 DNA	CDR3 protein	D gene	CDR3 length	J gene	V gene	clone size
TGTGCCAGCAGCCTAACAGGGGGGAATTCACCCCTCCACTTT	CASSLTGGNSPLHF	TRBD1	14	TRBJ1-6	TRBV5-8	once
TGTGCCAGCAGTGAAGAGGGGACAGGGGGTTATGGCTACACCTTC	CASSEEGTGGYGYTF	TRBD1	15	TRBJ1-2	TRBV6-1	-
TGTGCCAGCAGTTTAGCGGACAGGGAGGTGCGGAATTCACCCCTCCACTTT	CASSLADREVRNSPLHF	TRBD1	17	TRBJ1-6	TRBV28	-
TGTGCCAGCAGCACGGGACAGGGTTACAATGAGCAGTTCTTC	CASSTGQGYNEQFF	TRBD1	14	TRBJ2-1	TRBV7-6	few
TGTGCAGGGAGCTCCTACAATGAGCAGTTCTTC	CAGSSYNEQFF	-	11	TRBJ2-1	TRBV6-1	-
TGTGCCAGCAGTGAAGCCGACTGGGGGCTTGGGTCTACCGGGGAGCTGTTTTTT	CASSEADWGLGSTGELFF	-	18	TRBJ2-2	TRBV6-1	-
TGTGCCAGCAGCTTAGTCCTCTCTGCGTACAATGAGCAGTTCTTC	CASSLVLSAYNEQFF	-	15	TRBJ2-1	TRBV11-2	-
TGTGCCAGCAGCTTAGAAGGGACACCTTTTCTAGCCAAAAACATTCAGTACTTC	CASSLEGTPFLAKNIQYF	-	18	TRBJ2-4	TRBV7-9	-
TGTGCCAGCACGCCCCAGGGGCGGAACACTGAAGCTTTCTTT	CASTPQGRNTEAFF	-	14	TRBJ1-1	TRBV28	-
TGTGCCAGCAGCCCAGGAGGCCGCTCCTACGAGCAGTACTTC	CASSPGGRSYEQYF	-	14	TRBJ2-7	TRBV28	-
TGTGCCAGCAGCGTCTCCCCGAACACTGAAGCTTTCTTT	CASSVSPNTEAFF	-	13	TRBJ1-1	TRBV9	-
TGTGCCAGCCACCGCGGGGGTGAAAAACTGTTTTTT	CASHRGGEKLFF	-	12	TRBJ1-4	TRBV18	-
TGTGCCAGCAGCTTAGCGGAGAAGTCCTACAATGAGCAGTTCTTC	CASSLAEKSYNEQFF	-	15	TRBJ2-1	TRBV7-6	-
TGTGCCAGCACCGTGACTAGCGGGAGCTCCTACGAGCAGTACTTC	CASTVTSGSSYEQYF	TRBD2	15	TRBJ2-7	TRBV2	-
TGTGCCAGCAGTTTATCGCAGGCCTACTCTGGAAACACCATATATTTT	CASSLSQAYSGNTIYF	-	16	TRBJ1-3	TRBV27	-
TGTGCCAGCAGCCTACCGCCCGCTGATACGCAGTATTTT	CASSLPPADTQYF	-	13	TRBJ2-3	TRBV28	-
TGCGCCAGCAGCCCTTTGACTAGCGCCAGCACAGATACGCAGTATTTT	CASSPLTSASTDTQYF	TRBD2	16	TRBJ2-3	TRBV4-3	-
TGTGCCAGCAGTTCCCCCGCGGGACAGGGCTTCTATGGCTACACCTTC	CASSSPAGQGFYGYTF	TRBD1	16	TRBJ1-2	TRBV28	-
TGTGCCAGCAGTGGAAACAGGGTCTCCTACGAGCAGTACTTC	CASSGNRVSYEQYF	-	14	TRBJ2-7	TRBV6-5	-
TGTGCCAGTAGTGCCCGACAGGGGATACTCACAGATACGCAGTATTTT	CASSARQGILTDTQYF	TRBD1	16	TRBJ2-3	TRBV19	-
TGTGCCAGTATCCGGGCCGGGGGGGCCTCGGGGGAGCTGTTTTTT	CASIRAGGASGELFF	TRBD2	15	TRBJ2-2	TRBV19	-
TGTGCCAGCTCCCCCAAGACAGGGTACCCCCACTACACCTTC	CASSPKTGYPHYTF	TRBD1	14	TRBJ1-2	TRBV18	-
TGTGCCAGCAGCGTAGGGCCAGTGGTCAATCAGCCCCAGCATTTT	CASSVGPVVNQPQHF	-	15	TRBJ1-5	TRBV9	few
TGTGCCAGCAGCGTTGGGCAACAGCACACTGAAGCTTTCTTT	CASSVGQQHTEAFF	-	14	TRBJ1-1	TRBV7-2	-
TGCGCCAGCGGGTTGGACAGGGGCTCCTATAATTCACCCCTCCACTTT	CASGLDRGSYNSPLHF	TRBD1	16	TRBJ1-6	TRBV5-1	-
TGTGCCAGCAGGGCGGAATCCCTGAACACTGAAGCTTTCTTT	CASRAESLNTEAFF	-	14	TRBJ1-1	TRBV6-5	-
TGTGCCAGCGTGACAGGGCCCCCCTACGAGCAGTACTTC	CASVTGPPYEQYF	TRBD1	13	TRBJ2-7	TRBV28	-
TGTGCCAGCAGCGTCGGGAGCGGCCAAGAGACCCAGTACTTC	CASSVGSGQETQYF	-	14	TRBJ2-5	TRBV7-2	-
TGTGCCAGCAGTGAATGGGGATCGGCAGCGGGAGGGCCCCGGCAGTACTTC	CASSEWGSAAGGPRQYF	TRBD2	17	TRBJ2-7	TRBV2	few
TGTGCCAGCAGCCAAGATCTCTCGGGACAGGGTAACATTCAGTACTTC	CASSQDLSGQGNIQYF	TRBD1	16	TRBJ2-4	TRBV4-2	-
TGCGCCAGCAGCCAGACTAGCGGGAGCAATGAGCAGTTCTTC	CASSQTSGSNEQFF	TRBD2	14	TRBJ2-1	TRBV5-1	-
TGTGCCAGTAGGGGTGGGAGGAATTCTGGGGCCAACGTCCTGACTTTC	CASRGGRNSGANVLTF	-	16	TRBJ2-6	TRBV19	few
TGTGCCACCACGGGTCCGGGGACAGGGTTAGAGACCCAGTACTTC	CATTGPGTGLETQYF	TRBD1	15	TRBJ2-5	TRBV7-9	-
TGTGCCATCAGTGAGTCAGGGGGACAGGGGGCGTTCTACAATGAGCAGTTCTTC	CAISESGGQGAFYNEQFF	TRBD1	18	TRBJ2-1	TRBV10-3	once
TGTGCCAGCAGCTACCTCCAGGGGGCGGTTGCAACAGATACGCAGTATTTT	CASSYLQGAVATDTQYF	TRBD1	17	TRBJ2-3	TRBV7-9	-
TGTGCCTGGAGTCGGGGGAACGAGCAGTACTTC	CAWSRGNEQYF	-	11	TRBJ2-7	TRBV30	-
TGTGCCAGCAGCGCGGACCTAGGACTTTCGGAGACCCAGTACTTC	CASSADLGLSETQYF	-	15	TRBJ2-5	TRBV9	-
TGTGCCAGCAGTTCCGGGACAGGGTGGCAGCCCCAGCATTTT	CASSSGTGWQPQHF	TRBD1	14	TRBJ1-5	TRBV28	-
TGTGCCAGCAGTGAAGACTTAAAGAGGGACACTGAAGCTTTCTTT	CASSEDLKRDTEAFF	-	15	TRBJ1-1	TRBV2	-
TGCGCCAGCAGCCAAGATCCGGCGGGGGCCACCACCGGGGAGCTGTTTTTT	CASSQDPAGATTGELFF	-	17	TRBJ2-2	TRBV4-3	-
TGTGCCAGTGCTTACCGATCGACCGGGACAGGCCTAGCCAAAAACATTCAGTACTTC	CASAYRSTGTGLAKNIQYF	TRBD1	19	TRBJ2-4	TRBV19	-
TGTGCCAGCAGCACCAGGGGGCGTGGGGCCAACGTCCTGACTTTC	CASSTRGRGANVLTF	TRBD1	15	TRBJ2-6	TRBV28	-
TGTGCCAGCAGCTTCCAGGGCGATTATAATGAAAAACTGTTTTTT	CASSFQGDYNEKLFF	-	15	TRBJ1-4	TRBV9	-
TGTGCCAGCTCACCGGCCTCTAGCGGGATTACCGGGGAGCTGTTTTTT	CASSPASSGITGELFF	TRBD2	16	TRBJ2-2	TRBV18	few
TGTGCCAGCTCACCGCAGGGCGGGGTAGCTTTCTTT	CASSPQGGVAFF	-	12	TRBJ1-1	TRBV18	-
TGTGCCAGCAGCCAGGGGACAGGAGTCTACGAGCAGTACTTC	CASSQGTGVYEQYF	TRBD1	14	TRBJ2-7	TRBV7-9	-
TGTGCCAGTATACCAAACTATGCTGCCCCAGATACGCAGTATTTT	CASIPNYAAPDTQYF	-	15	TRBJ2-3	TRBV28	-
TGTGCCAGCAGCTGGGCGGCTAGCGGGAGTAGCTCCTACGAGCAGTACTTC	CASSWAASGSSSYEQYF	TRBD2	17	TRBJ2-7	TRBV11-2	-
TGCGCCAGCAGTTCCCACTCAGGGGGCGCGAACACCGGGGAGCTGTTTTTT	CASSSHSGGANTGELFF	TRBD1	17	TRBJ2-2	TRBV28	-
TGTGCCATCAGTAGGACAGGGGACTATAATTCACCCCTCCACTTT	CAISRTGDYNSPLHF	TRBD1	15	TRBJ1-6	TRBV10-3	-
TGTGCCAGCAGCTTGGGACAGGGGGCAAGTCAGCCCCAGCATTTT	CASSLGQGASQPQHF	TRBD1	15	TRBJ1-5	TRBV7-6	-
TGTGCCAGCAGCCGAGGCGAGACCCAGTACTTC	CASSRGETQYF	-	11	TRBJ2-5	TRBV9	-